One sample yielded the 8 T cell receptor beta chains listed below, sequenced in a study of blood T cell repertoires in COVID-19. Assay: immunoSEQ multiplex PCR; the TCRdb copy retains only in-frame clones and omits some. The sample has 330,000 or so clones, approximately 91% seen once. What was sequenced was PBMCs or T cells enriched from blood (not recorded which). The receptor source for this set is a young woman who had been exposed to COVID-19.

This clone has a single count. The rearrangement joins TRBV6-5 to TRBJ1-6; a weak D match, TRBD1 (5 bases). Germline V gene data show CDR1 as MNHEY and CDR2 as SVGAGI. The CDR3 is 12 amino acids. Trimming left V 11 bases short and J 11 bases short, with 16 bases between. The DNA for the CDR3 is TGTGCCGCGGGGGAGGGTAGGGCACCCCTCCACTTT. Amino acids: CAAGEGRAPLHF.

This CDR3 is CASSLGSVSGIYNEQFF. In DNA form, the CDR3 reads TGTGCCAGCAGCTTAGGCTCGGTAAGCGGGATCTACAATGAGCAGTTCTTC. This chain links TRBV5-4 with TRBJ2-1; 7 bases match TRBD2. Germline V CDR1 and CDR2: SGHNT, YYREEE (reference sequence). After removal of 2 bases from V and 3 bases from J, the junction contained 11 bases not matched to a gene. This CDR3 contains 17 residues.

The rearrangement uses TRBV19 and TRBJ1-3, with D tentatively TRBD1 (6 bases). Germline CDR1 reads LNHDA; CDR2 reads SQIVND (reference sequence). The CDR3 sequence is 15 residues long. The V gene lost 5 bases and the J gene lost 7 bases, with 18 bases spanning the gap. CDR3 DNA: TGTGCCAGTAGTTCTAGACAGGCTCTAAGGAACACCATATATTTT. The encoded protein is CASSSRQALRNTIYF.

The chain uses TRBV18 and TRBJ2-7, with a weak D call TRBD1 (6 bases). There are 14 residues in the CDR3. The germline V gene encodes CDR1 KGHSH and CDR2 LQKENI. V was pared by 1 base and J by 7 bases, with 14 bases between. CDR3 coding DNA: TGTGCCAGCTCACCACAGGGGGATAAGGCGGAGCAGTACTTC. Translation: CASSPQGDKAEQYF.

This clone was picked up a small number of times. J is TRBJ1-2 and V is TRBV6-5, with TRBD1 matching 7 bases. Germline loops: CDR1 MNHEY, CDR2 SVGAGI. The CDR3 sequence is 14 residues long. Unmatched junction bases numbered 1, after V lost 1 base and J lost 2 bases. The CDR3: CASSYWGQNYGYTF. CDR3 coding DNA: TGTGCCAGCAGTTACTGGGGACAGAACTATGGCTACACCTTC.

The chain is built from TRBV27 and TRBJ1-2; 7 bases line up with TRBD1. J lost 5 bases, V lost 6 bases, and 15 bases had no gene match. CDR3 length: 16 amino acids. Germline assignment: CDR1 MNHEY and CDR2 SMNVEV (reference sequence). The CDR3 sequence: CASRYRGTQSAYGYTF. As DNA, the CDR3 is TGTGCCAGCAGATACAGGGGCACGCAGTCCGCGTATGGCTACACCTTC.

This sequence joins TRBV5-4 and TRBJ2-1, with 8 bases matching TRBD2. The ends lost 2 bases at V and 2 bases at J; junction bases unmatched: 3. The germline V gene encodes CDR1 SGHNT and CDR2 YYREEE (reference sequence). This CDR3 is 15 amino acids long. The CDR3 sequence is CASSFPSGPYNEQFF. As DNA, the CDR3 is TGTGCCAGCAGCTTCCCTAGCGGGCCCTACAATGAGCAGTTCTTC.

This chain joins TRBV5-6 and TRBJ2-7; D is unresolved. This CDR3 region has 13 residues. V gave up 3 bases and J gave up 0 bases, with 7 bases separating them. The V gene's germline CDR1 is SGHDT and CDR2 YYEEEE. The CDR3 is CASSSAASYEQYF. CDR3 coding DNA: TGTGCCAGCAGCTCGGCGGCCTCCTACGAGCAGTACTTC.